The 2 T cell receptor beta chains listed next were all sequenced from one sample in a study of T cells after yellow fever vaccination. Each CDR3 protein is one row after TCRdb ran MiXCR on the 5' RACE reads. The sample has around 250,000 distinct CDR3 sequences, 6% to 7.5% seen once. This material consisted of CD4+ T cells sorted from PBMCs, taken 15 days after the yellow fever booster vaccination. The receptors come from a young man who received the YFV17D yellow fever vaccine.

In this sample, this clonotype turned up many times. The CDR3, as DNA: TGTGCCAGCAGCCACGAGGACAGGGAAAAGACCCAGTACTTC. This sequence encodes CASSHEDREKTQYF. The rearrangement joins TRBV7-2 to TRBJ2-5, with 8 bases fitting TRBD1. The CDR3 is made up of 14 amino acids. The germline V gene encodes CDR1 SGHTA and CDR2 FQGNSA. V was clipped by 5 bases and J by 6 bases; unmatched bases: 8.

The chain joins TRBV5-1 to TRBJ2-3; 12 bases line up with TRBD2. The CDR3 is made up of 16 amino acids. V trimming: 7 bases; J trimming: 0 bases; junction bases outside the gene matches: 6. Looked up from germline, CDR1 is SGHRS and CDR2 is YFSETQ. The CDR3 here is CASCRTSGTSTDTQYF. DNA for the CDR3: TGCGCCAGCTGTCGGACTAGCGGGACTAGCACAGATACGCAGTATTTT.